This T cell receptor (beta chain) originates from a study of response to subunit inactivated influenza vaccine. Via MiXCR, TCRdb re-called the RT-PCR reads, giving one row per CDR3 protein. Of 650,000 to 800,000 distinct CDR3 sequences listed, around 18% were seen once; the top ten hold roughly 10%. V shed 3 bases and J shed 1 base, with 6 bases lying between them. Germline V gives CDR1 SEHNR, CDR2 FQNEAQ (reference sequence). This CDR3 contains 13 residues. The sample here was PBMCs from blood, taken 5 to 6 days after vaccination. The chain has TRBV7-9 and TRBJ1-1; D is ambiguous. This receptor was identified in a middle-aged man who received an inactivated influenza vaccine. CDR3 in DNA: TGTGCCAGCAGCTTCAAACCGAACACTGAAGCTTTCTTT. This codes for CASSFKPNTEAFF.